This is a list of T cell receptor beta chains from one sample in a study of blood T cell repertoires in COVID-19. TCRdb's copy holds only in-frame clones and misses some; the assay was immunoSEQ multiplex PCR. The profile shows 95,000 to 150,000 clones, 84% of them singletons. The source material was PBMCs or T cells enriched from blood (not recorded which). These receptors all stem from a woman aged 30 to 39 who had recovered from COVID-19. CDR3s include the opening cysteine and the closing phenylalanine or tryptophan. A D gene is named only where the DNA matches it firmly. The size entry is marked missing in some rows and otherwise reads once, few, many or a size class.

d_gene,v_gene,j_gene,abundance,len,CDR3aa,CDR3nt
TRBD1,TRBV4-1,TRBJ1-3,NA,16,CASSQAPGGGSNTIYF,TGCGCCAGCAGCCAAGCTCCGGGAGGGGGCTCGAACACCATATATTTT
TRBD1,TRBV5-1,TRBJ1-3,NA,16,CASSQGAGGSGNTIYF,TGCGCCAGCAGCCAGGGGGCAGGGGGCTCTGGAAACACCATATATTTT
TRBD1,TRBV5-1,TRBJ2-3,NA,14,CASSFDRGVDTQYF,TGCGCCAGCAGCTTCGACAGGGGAGTAGATACGCAGTATTTT
TRBD2,TRBV5-5,TRBJ2-7,NA,14,CASSSLGLAGEQYF,TGTGCCAGCAGCTCTTTGGGACTAGCTGGCGAGCAGTACTTC
NA,TRBV30,TRBJ1-1,NA,10,CAWSVLEAFF,TGTGCCTGGAGTGTGTTAGAAGCTTTCTTT
NA,TRBV9,TRBJ2-7,NA,14,CASSARDPDYEQYF,TGTGCCAGCAGCGCCCGGGATCCCGACTACGAGCAGTACTTC
TRBD2,TRBV7-2,TRBJ2-7,NA,14,CASSLSGRVNEQYF,TGTGCCAGCAGCCTCAGCGGGAGGGTCAACGAGCAGTACTTC
NA,TRBV10-3,TRBJ1-4,NA,13,CAISERLSEKLFF,TGTGCCATCAGTGAACGGTTAAGTGAAAAACTGTTTTTT
NA,TRBV9,TRBJ2-7,NA,16,CASSPRGRESSYEQYF,TGTGCCAGCAGCCCGAGAGGACGGGAATCCTCCTACGAGCAGTACTTC
TRBD1,TRBV3-1/TRBV3-2,TRBJ2-7,NA,14,CASSQGRTGSEQYF,TGTGCCAGCAGCCAAGGACGGACAGGGAGCGAGCAGTACTTC
NA,TRBV12-3/TRBV12-4,TRBJ1-1,NA,13,CASTMNRNTEAFF,TGTGCCAGCACCATGAATAGGAACACTGAAGCTTTCTTT
TRBD2,TRBV9,TRBJ2-1,NA,15,CASSASGTYYNEQFF,TGTGCCAGCAGCGCTAGCGGGACCTACTACAATGAGCAGTTCTTC
NA,TRBV6-2/TRBV6-3,TRBJ1-1,NA,13,CASSTRENTEAFF,TGTGCCAGCAGTACACGGGAGAACACTGAAGCTTTCTTT
TRBD2,TRBV6-2/TRBV6-3,TRBJ2-7,NA,15,CASRYSGRESGEQYF,TGTGCCAGCAGGTACTCCGGGCGGGAGTCGGGAGAGCAGTACTTC
NA,TRBV25-1,TRBJ1-1,NA,17,CASSEYYIGGMNTEAFF,TGTGCCAGCAGTGAATATTACATTGGGGGGATGAACACTGAAGCTTTCTTT
TRBD2,TRBV7-2,TRBJ2-7,NA,16,CASSLVGGRGENEQYF,TGTGCCAGCAGCTTAGTGGGCGGGAGAGGGGAGAACGAGCAGTACTTC
NA,TRBV6-6,TRBJ1-2,NA,15,CASSYPPGRGYGYTF,TGTGCCAGCAGTTACCCGCCAGGGAGGGGCTATGGCTACACCTTC
TRBD2,TRBV4-2,TRBJ2-7,once,15,CASSQEYSGVYEQYF,TGTGCCAGCAGCCAAGAATATAGCGGGGTCTACGAGCAGTACTTC
NA,TRBV6-2/TRBV6-3,TRBJ1-5,NA,14,CASSHALSNQPQHF,TGTGCCAGCAGCCACGCACTTAGCAATCAGCCCCAGCATTTT
NA,TRBV19,TRBJ1-5,NA,15,CASSMGGGSNQPQHF,TGTGCCAGTAGTATGGGGGGAGGGAGCAATCAGCCCCAGCATTTT
NA,TRBV12-3/TRBV12-4,TRBJ1-1,NA,13,CASSLRQGKGAFF,TGTGCCAGCAGTTTGAGGCAGGGTAAGGGAGCTTTCTTT
TRBD2,TRBV7-9,TRBJ2-3,few,14,CASSLGSGRVTQYF,TGTGCCAGCAGCTTGGGTAGCGGGAGAGTTACGCAGTATTTT
NA,TRBV7-6,TRBJ1-1,NA,16,CASSSSDRSWGTEAFF,TGTGCCAGCAGCTCTTCTGACAGGTCATGGGGGACTGAAGCTTTCTTT
NA,TRBV7-9,TRBJ1-5,NA,15,CASSREGSTNQPQHF,TGTGCCAGCAGTCGAGAGGGCTCCACCAATCAGCCCCAGCATTTT
TRBD1,TRBV7-3,TRBJ1-4,NA,17,CASSPGQGERTNEKLFF,TGTGCCAGCAGCCCCGGACAGGGGGAAAGGACTAATGAAAAACTGTTTTTT
TRBD1,TRBV4-1,TRBJ2-7,NA,16,CASSQGGGTGRYEQYF,TGCGCCAGCAGCCAAGGGGGGGGGACAGGGAGATACGAGCAGTACTTC
NA,TRBV21-1,TRBJ2-3,NA,16,CASSKVARGSTDTQYF,NA
NA,TRBV4-2,TRBJ1-3,NA,16,CASSQGAFASGNTIYF,TGTGCCAGCAGCCAAGGGGCGTTTGCCTCTGGAAACACCATATATTTT
TRBD1,TRBV11-2,TRBJ2-7,NA,16,CASSPGWTGSSYEQYF,TGTGCCAGCAGCCCAGGATGGACAGGGAGCTCCTACGAGCAGTACTTC
NA,TRBV11-2,TRBJ1-2,once,12,CASSFPGNGYTF,TGTGCCAGCAGCTTCCCAGGGAATGGCTACACCTTC
TRBD1,TRBV9,TRBJ1-4,NA,14,CASSSDRASEKLFF,TGTGCCAGCAGCAGCGACAGGGCATCTGAAAAACTGTTTTTT
TRBD2,TRBV28,TRBJ2-5,NA,14,CASSTSREAMTQYF,TGTGCCAGCAGCACCAGCCGGGAGGCAATGACCCAGTACTTC
TRBD1,TRBV6-5,TRBJ1-1,NA,14,CASSRGQGSAEAFF,TGTGCCAGCAGCCGCGGACAGGGGAGCGCTGAAGCTTTCTTT
NA,TRBV27,TRBJ1-6,NA,16,CASSLYREPGNSPLHF,TGTGCCAGCAGTTTATATCGGGAGCCTGGGAACTCACCCCTCCACTTT
TRBD1,TRBV30,TRBJ1-4,NA,14,CAWSVQGGSEKLFF,TGTGCCTGGAGTGTACAGGGGGGAAGTGAAAAACTGTTTTTT
TRBD1,TRBV4-2,TRBJ2-7,NA,13,CASSRGQRYEQYF,TGTGCCAGCAGCCGGGGACAGCGCTACGAGCAGTACTTC
TRBD1,TRBV15,TRBJ1-4,NA,18,CATSRKGTGGRTNEKLFF,TGTGCCACCAGCAGGAAGGGGACAGGGGGAAGGACTAATGAAAAACTGTTTTTT
NA,TRBV5-1,TRBJ1-2,NA,13,CASSREGSYGYTF,TGCGCCAGCAGCCGAGAGGGTTCCTATGGCTACACCTTC
NA,TRBV7-9,TRBJ1-1,few,11,CASSEGGQAFF,TGTGCCAGCAGCGAGGGAGGACAAGCTTTCTTT
TRBD2,TRBV4-3,TRBJ2-1,few,13,CASSQAGGRDQFF,TGCGCCAGCAGCCAAGCCGGCGGGAGGGACCAGTTCTTC
TRBD1,TRBV11-2,TRBJ1-6,NA,16,CASSLTRDRVNSPLHF,TGTGCCAGCAGCCTCACCCGGGACAGGGTTAATTCACCCCTCCACTTT
TRBD2,TRBV29-1,TRBJ2-2,few,16,CSVVLGTSGRAGELFF,TGCAGCGTCGTGTTGGGTACTAGCGGGAGGGCCGGGGAGCTGTTTTTT
NA,TRBV3-1/TRBV3-2,TRBJ1-2,NA,13,CASSQRQGNGYTF,TGTGCCAGCAGCCAAAGGCAGGGTAATGGCTACACCTTC
TRBD1,TRBV28,TRBJ2-5,NA,16,CASSPARTGGSETQYF,TGTGCCAGCAGTCCCGCAAGGACAGGGGGGTCAGAGACCCAGTACTTC
TRBD2,TRBV19,TRBJ2-2,NA,15,CASTRAGADTGELFF,TGTGCCAGTACCCGAGCGGGAGCTGACACCGGGGAGCTGTTTTTT
TRBD1,TRBV12-5,TRBJ1-2,NA,14,CASGLWDSNYGYTF,TGTGCTAGTGGTTTGTGGGACAGTAACTATGGCTACACCTTC
NA,TRBV7-2,TRBJ1-2,NA,14,CASGGALGVVGYTF,TGTGCCAGCGGCGGGGCCCTGGGTGTGGTCGGCTACACCTTC
TRBD2,TRBV25-1,TRBJ2-1,few,17,CASLASREGQSWNEQFF,TGTGCCAGCCTAGCCTCGAGGGAGGGCCAAAGTTGGAATGAGCAGTTCTTC
TRBD1,TRBV15,TRBJ1-5,NA,19,CATSRDTRDRGILGQPQHF,TGTGCCACCAGCAGAGATACCCGTGACAGGGGAATTTTAGGTCAGCCCCAGCATTTT
NA,TRBV7-6,TRBJ2-1,NA,16,CASSLLRDRGYNEQFF,TGTGCCAGCAGCTTATTGCGGGATCGTGGATACAATGAGCAGTTCTTC
TRBD1,TRBV19,TRBJ2-5,NA,15,CASSARTGTWETQYF,TGTGCCAGTAGTGCCCGGACAGGGACGTGGGAGACCCAGTACTTC
NA,TRBV27,TRBJ1-6,NA,13,CASSLRGSSPLHF,TGTGCCAGCAGTTTACGGGGGAGCTCACCCCTCCACTTT
NA,TRBV27,TRBJ2-7,NA,13,CASCLGHSGEQYF,TGTGCCAGCTGCCTGGGTCACAGCGGCGAGCAGTACTTC
NA,TRBV28,TRBJ1-2,NA,13,CASSLSGFYGYTF,TGTGCCAGCAGTTTATCAGGGTTCTATGGCTACACCTTC
TRBD1,TRBV7-2,TRBJ2-7,medium-sized,15,CASSPWTGISYEQYF,TGTGCCAGCAGCCCCTGGACAGGGATATCCTACGAGCAGTACTTC
TRBD1,TRBV24-1,TRBJ1-1,NA,14,CATSDQSGQGEAFF,TGTGCCACCAGTGATCAATCCGGACAGGGTGAAGCTTTCTTT
TRBD1,TRBV18,TRBJ1-1,few,14,CASSRDRGHTEAFF,TGTGCCAGCTCACGAGACAGGGGGCACACTGAAGCTTTCTTT
TRBD1,TRBV9,TRBJ1-3,NA,17,CASSGGQGVYSGNTIYF,TGTGCCAGCAGCGGGGGACAGGGGGTATACTCTGGAAACACCATATATTTT
NA,TRBV7-4,TRBJ1-2,NA,12,CASSVQVHGYTF,TGTGCCAGCAGCGTACAGGTTCATGGCTACACCTTC